This is a list of T cell receptor beta chains from one sample in a study of shared clonotypes between healthy human individuals. Clones were read by immunoSEQ multiplex PCR, and TCRdb kept only the in-frame ones, dropping some. The top ten hold 0.9% to 1.4% of the sample, which has about 2 million clones, roughly 95% seen once. The specimen was naive CD8+ T cells sorted from blood. The receptors come from a man younger than 30 in good health. CDR3s include the opening cysteine and the closing phenylalanine or tryptophan. A D gene is named only where the DNA matches it firmly. Expanded clones are given a class, and other clones once, few, many or no size at all.

>NA|TRBJ1-1|NA|TRBV7-9
CASSQGSEAFF
TGTGCCAGCAGCCAGGGATCTGAAGCTTTCTTT
>TRBD2|TRBJ2-5|NA|TRBV11-2
CASSLGLAVQETQYF
TGTGCCAGCAGCTTAGGACTAGCGGTCCAAGAGACCCAGTACTTC
>NA|TRBJ1-2|once|TRBV29-1
CSVEWGDGYTF
TGCAGCGTTGAGTGGGGAGATGGCTACACCTTC
>NA|TRBJ1-2|NA|TRBV5-4
CASSVSGGNYGYTF
TGTGCCAGCAGTGTTTCGGGGGGAAACTATGGCTACACCTTC
>NA|TRBJ1-1|NA|TRBV10-3
CAITPDNRGEAFF
TGTGCCATCACCCCGGACAACCGGGGGGAAGCTTTCTTT
>TRBD2|TRBJ2-1|NA|TRBV29-1
CSVPGLAENEQFF
TGCAGCGTTCCGGGACTAGCGGAGAATGAGCAGTTCTTC
>TRBD2|TRBJ2-7|NA|TRBV28
CASGLARGSEQYF
TGTGCCAGCGGACTAGCGAGGGGAAGCGAGCAGTACTTC
>NA|TRBJ1-2|NA|TRBV11-2
CASSLNSGTDLYGYTF
TGTGCCAGCAGCTTAAATTCCGGGACGGATCTTTATGGCTACACCTTC
>TRBD1|TRBJ2-7|NA|TRBV30
CACYRGQGRRDEQYF
TGTGCCTGCTATCGGGGACAGGGACGCAGGGACGAGCAGTACTTC
>TRBD2|TRBJ2-7|NA|TRBV13
CASSLSSGRAYEQYF
TGTGCCAGCAGCTTAAGTAGCGGGAGGGCGTACGAGCAGTACTTC
>NA|TRBJ1-6|NA|TRBV30
CAWGREDHNSPLHF
TGTGCCTGGGGCAGGGAGGACCATAATTCACCCCTCCACTTT
>NA|TRBJ2-1|NA|TRBV5-1
CASSGWDLYNEQFF
TGCGCCAGCAGCGGGTGGGACTTATACAATGAGCAGTTCTTC
>TRBD2|TRBJ2-1|NA|TRBV19
CASSMAAGGVNEQFF
TGTGCCAGTAGTATGGCAGCGGGAGGAGTCAATGAGCAGTTCTTC
>TRBD2|TRBJ2-1|NA|TRBV19
CASSPLREGLYEQFF
TGTGCCAGTAGTCCGCTGCGGGAGGGCCTATATGAGCAGTTCTTC
>NA|TRBJ1-2|NA|TRBV19
CASSAWTANYGYTF
TGTGCCAGTAGTGCCTGGACTGCAAACTATGGCTACACCTTC
>NA|TRBJ1-1|NA|TRBV29-1
CSVLRGLNTEAFF
TGCAGCGTTCTACGAGGGCTGAACACTGAAGCTTTCTTT
>TRBD2|TRBJ2-7|NA|TRBV29-1
CSVGEASGNEQYF
TGCAGCGTTGGAGAGGCTAGCGGGAACGAGCAGTACTTC
>NA|TRBJ2-2|NA|TRBV11-2
CASSSGMYTGELFF
TGTGCCAGCAGCTCCGGGATGTACACCGGGGAGCTGTTTTTT
>NA|TRBJ2-3|NA|TRBV13
CASSLYGSSTDTQYF
TGTGCCAGCAGCTTATACGGGTCAAGCACAGATACGCAGTATTTT
>TRBD1|TRBJ1-2|NA|TRBV4-1
CASSQDPTGGAVGYTF
TGCGCCAGCAGCCAAGATCCAACAGGGGGCGCGGTAGGCTACACCTTC
>TRBD1|TRBJ1-6|NA|TRBV19
CASNPGQGGSPLHF
TGTGCCAGTAACCCGGGACAGGGAGGTTCACCCCTCCACTTT
>NA|TRBJ2-2|NA|TRBV2
CASSAPETNTGELFF
TGTGCCAGCAGTGCCCCGGAGACAAACACCGGGGAGCTGTTTTTT
>NA|TRBJ1-1|NA|TRBV4-1
CASSHPTGNSEAFF
TGCGCCAGCAGCCATCCCACAGGGAACTCTGAAGCTTTCTTT
>TRBD1|TRBJ1-1|once|TRBV27
CASSLLGQGYTEAFF
TGTGCCAGCAGTTTATTGGGACAGGGGTACACTGAAGCTTTCTTT
>TRBD2|TRBJ2-1|NA|TRBV4-1
CASSQGSSGRAYEQFF
TGCGCCAGCAGCCAAGGTTCTAGCGGGAGGGCCTATGAGCAGTTCTTC
>NA|TRBJ1-4|NA|TRBV15
CATSRSRLGNEKLFF
TGTGCCACCAGCAGGTCCCGGCTGGGTAATGAAAAACTGTTTTTT
>NA|TRBJ2-7|NA|TRBV11-2
CASSLGRGLYPYEQYF
TGTGCCAGCAGCTTAGGTCGGGGTTTATACCCCTACGAGCAGTACTTC